A single count supports the clone carrying this TCR beta chain. CDR1 and CDR2 from the germline V gene are MNHEY and SMNVEV (reference sequence). CDR3 length: 11 residues. The record originates from a study of blood T cell repertoires in COVID-19. In the study overall: Collection of acute and convalescent COVID-19 samples took place in the United States, Italy and Spain. T cells, B-cell-depleted T cells, or PBMCs supplied cDNA or gDNA.

In the authors' workflow: Amplification from reference gene primers served as the basis for estimated nucleated cell counts. Here immunoSEQ multiplex PCR was the method, and the copy in TCRdb shows in-frame clones only, minus some. The V and J calls and the clone size are those of that table, but D and trimming were determined from the DNA. The table records approximately 180,000 clones, 87% of them present only once. Sample: peripheral blood. This clonotype was sampled from a man in his forties or fifties with active or convalescent COVID-19. The chain joins TRBV27 to TRBJ2-5; D is perhaps TRBD1 (6 bases). In nucleotides, the CDR3 is TGTGCTTCAGGGGATCGCGAGACCCAGTACTTC. Translating gives CASGDRETQYF.